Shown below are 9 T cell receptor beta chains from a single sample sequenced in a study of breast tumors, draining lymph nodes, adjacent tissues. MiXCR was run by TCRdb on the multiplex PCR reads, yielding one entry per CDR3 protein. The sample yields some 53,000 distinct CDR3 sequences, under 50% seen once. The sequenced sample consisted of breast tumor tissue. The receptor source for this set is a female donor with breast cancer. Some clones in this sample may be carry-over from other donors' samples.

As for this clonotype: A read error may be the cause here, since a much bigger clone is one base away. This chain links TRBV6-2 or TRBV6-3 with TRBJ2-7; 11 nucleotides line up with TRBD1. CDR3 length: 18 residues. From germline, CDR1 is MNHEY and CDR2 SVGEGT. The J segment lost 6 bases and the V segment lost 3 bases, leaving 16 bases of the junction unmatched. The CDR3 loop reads CASSYGTGGVLGVCEQYF. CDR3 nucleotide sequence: TGTGCCAGCAGTTATGGGACAGGGGGTGTCCTCGGTGTCTGCGAGCAGTACTTC.

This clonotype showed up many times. The CDR3 DNA is TGCGCCAGCAGCCCCGCCGGGACAGGGAATGAAAAACTGTTTTTT. This translates into CASSPAGTGNEKLFF. The chain recombines TRBV5-1 with TRBJ1-4; 9 bases agree with TRBD1. Losses at the gene ends were 4 bases for V and 5 bases for J; bases not matched to a gene: 6. Germline lookup yields CDR1 SGHRS and CDR2 YFSETQ. The CDR3 is made up of 15 amino acids.

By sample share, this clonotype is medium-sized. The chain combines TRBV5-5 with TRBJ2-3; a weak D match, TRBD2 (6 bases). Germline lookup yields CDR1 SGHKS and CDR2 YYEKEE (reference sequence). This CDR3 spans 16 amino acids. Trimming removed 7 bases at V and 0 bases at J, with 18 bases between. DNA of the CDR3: TGTGCCAGCTCCATTCTTGCGGGACCTAGCACAGATACGCAGTATTTT. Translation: CASSILAGPSTDTQYF.

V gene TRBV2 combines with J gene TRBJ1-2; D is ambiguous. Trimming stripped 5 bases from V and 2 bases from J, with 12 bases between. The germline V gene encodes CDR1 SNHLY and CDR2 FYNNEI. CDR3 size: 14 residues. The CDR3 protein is CASSPTRANYGYTF. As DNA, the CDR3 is TGTGCCAGCAGTCCAACTCGGGCCAACTATGGCTACACCTTC.

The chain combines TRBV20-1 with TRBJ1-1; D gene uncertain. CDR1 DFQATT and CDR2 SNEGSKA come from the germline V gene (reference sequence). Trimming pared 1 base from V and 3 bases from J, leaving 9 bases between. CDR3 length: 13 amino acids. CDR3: CSARGAGDTEAFF. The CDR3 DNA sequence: TGCAGTGCTAGAGGAGCCGGGGACACTGAAGCTTTCTTT.

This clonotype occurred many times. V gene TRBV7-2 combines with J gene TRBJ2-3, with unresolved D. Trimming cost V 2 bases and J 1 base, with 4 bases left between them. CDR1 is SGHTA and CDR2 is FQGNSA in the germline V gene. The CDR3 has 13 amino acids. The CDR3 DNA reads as TGTGCCAGCAGCTTATCTCGCACAGATACGCAGTATTTT. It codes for CASSLSRTDTQYF.

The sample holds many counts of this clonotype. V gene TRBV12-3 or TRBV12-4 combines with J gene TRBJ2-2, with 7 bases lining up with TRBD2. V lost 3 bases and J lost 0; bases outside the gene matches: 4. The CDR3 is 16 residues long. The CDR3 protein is CASSFPSGTNTGELFF. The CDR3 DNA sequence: TGTGCCAGCAGTTTCCCCAGCGGGACGAACACCGGGGAGCTGTTTTTT.

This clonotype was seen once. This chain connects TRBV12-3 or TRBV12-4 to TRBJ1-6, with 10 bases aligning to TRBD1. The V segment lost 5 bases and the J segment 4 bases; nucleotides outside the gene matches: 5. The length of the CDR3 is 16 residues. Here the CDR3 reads CASSKRDRGYNSPLHF. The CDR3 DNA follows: TGTGCCAGCAGTAAACGGGACAGGGGATATAATTCACCCCTCCACTTT.

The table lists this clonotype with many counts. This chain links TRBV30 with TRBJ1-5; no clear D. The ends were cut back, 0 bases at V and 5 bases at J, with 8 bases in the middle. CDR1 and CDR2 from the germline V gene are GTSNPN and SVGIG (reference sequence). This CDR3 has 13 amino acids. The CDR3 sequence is CAWSVALYQPQHF. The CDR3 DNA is TGTGCCTGGAGTGTAGCCCTTTATCAGCCCCAGCATTTT. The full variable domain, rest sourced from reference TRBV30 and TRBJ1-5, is SQTIHQWPATLVQPVGSPLSLECTVEGTSNPNLYWYRQAAGRGLQLLFYSVGIGQISSEVPQNLSASRPQDRQFILSSKKLLLSDSGFYLCAWSVALYQPQHFGDGTRLSIL.